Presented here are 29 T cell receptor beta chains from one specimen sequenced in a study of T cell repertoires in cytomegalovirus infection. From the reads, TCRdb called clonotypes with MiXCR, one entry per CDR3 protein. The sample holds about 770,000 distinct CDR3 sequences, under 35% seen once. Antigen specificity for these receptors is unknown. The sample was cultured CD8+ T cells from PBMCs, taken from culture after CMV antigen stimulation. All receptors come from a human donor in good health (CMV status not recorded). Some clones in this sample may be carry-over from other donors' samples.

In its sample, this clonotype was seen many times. The CDR3 DNA sequence: TGTGCCAGCAGCCCGGGACAGGCGACTAACTATGGCTACACCTTC. It yields the protein CASSPGQATNYGYTF. V is TRBV7-8 and J is TRBJ1-2; TRBD1 matches at 8 bases. The CDR3 is 15 residues long. Germline V CDR1 and CDR2: SGHVS, FQNEAQ. The V and J ends lost 5 bases and 0 bases, in that order; junction bases with no gene match: 5.

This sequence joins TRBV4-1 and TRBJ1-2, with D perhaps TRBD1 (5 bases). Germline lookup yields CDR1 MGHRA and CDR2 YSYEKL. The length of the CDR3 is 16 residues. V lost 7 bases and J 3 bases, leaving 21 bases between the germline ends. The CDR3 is CASIPTPGGAHYGYTF. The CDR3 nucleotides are TGCGCCAGCATCCCTACCCCCGGCGGGGCCCACTATGGCTACACCTTC.

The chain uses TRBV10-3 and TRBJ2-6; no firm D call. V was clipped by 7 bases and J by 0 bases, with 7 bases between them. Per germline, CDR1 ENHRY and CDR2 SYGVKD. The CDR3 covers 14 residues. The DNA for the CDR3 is TGTGCCATCATGGATATCTCTGGGGCCAACGTCCTGACTTTC. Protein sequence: CAIMDISGANVLTF.

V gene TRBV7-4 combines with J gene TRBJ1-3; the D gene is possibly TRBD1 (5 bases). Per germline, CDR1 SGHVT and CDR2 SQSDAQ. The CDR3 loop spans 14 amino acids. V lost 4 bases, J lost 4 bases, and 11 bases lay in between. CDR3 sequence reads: CASSSRDHGNTIYF. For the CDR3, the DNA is TGTGCCAGCAGCTCCCGGGACCACGGAAACACCATATATTTT.

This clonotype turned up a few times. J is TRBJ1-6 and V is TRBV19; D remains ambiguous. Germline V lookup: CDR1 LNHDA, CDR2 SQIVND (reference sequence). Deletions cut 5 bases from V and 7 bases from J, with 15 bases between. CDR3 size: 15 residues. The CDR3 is CASSARTRRNSPLHF. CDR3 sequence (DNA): TGTGCCAGTAGTGCGAGAACAAGGCGGAATTCACCCCTCCACTTT.

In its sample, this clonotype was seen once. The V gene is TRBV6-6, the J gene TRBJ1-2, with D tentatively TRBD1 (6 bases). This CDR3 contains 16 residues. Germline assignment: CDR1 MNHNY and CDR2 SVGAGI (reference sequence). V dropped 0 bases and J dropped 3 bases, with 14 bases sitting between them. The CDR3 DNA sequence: TGTGCCAGCAGTTACTCATTGGGGGGCGCTGACTATGGCTACACCTTC. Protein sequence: CASSYSLGGADYGYTF.

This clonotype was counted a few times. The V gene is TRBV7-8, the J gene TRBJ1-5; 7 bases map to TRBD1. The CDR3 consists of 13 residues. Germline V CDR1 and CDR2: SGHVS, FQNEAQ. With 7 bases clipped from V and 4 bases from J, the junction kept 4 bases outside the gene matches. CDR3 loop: CASTLQGNQPQHF. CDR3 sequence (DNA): TGTGCCAGCACCCTACAGGGGAATCAGCCCCAGCATTTT.

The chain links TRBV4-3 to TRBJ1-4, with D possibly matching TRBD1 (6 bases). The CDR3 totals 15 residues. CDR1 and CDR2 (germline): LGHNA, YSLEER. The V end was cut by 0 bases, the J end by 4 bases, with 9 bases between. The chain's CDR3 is CASSQDQGFNEKLFF. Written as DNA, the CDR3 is TGCGCCAGCAGCCAAGATCAGGGGTTTAATGAAAAACTGTTTTTT.

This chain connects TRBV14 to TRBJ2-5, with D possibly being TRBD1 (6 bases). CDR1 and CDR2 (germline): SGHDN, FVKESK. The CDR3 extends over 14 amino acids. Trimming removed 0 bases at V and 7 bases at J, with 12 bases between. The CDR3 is CASSQDRGAGTQYF. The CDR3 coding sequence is TGTGCCAGCAGCCAAGACAGGGGCGCGGGGACCCAGTACTTC.

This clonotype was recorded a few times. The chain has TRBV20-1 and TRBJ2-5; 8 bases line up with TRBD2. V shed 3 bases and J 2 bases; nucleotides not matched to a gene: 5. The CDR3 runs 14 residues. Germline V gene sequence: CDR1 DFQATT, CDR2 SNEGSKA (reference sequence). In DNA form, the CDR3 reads TGCAGTGCTAGGGAACTAGCGGCACAAGAGACCCAGTACTTC. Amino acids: CSARELAAQETQYF.

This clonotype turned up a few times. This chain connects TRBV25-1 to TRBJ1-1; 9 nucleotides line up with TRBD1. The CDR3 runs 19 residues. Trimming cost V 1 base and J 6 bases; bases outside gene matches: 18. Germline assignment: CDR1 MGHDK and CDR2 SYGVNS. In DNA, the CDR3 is TGTGCCAGCAGTGAATTCTACGGAACAGGGGGCGCGCGGATTGCTGAAGCTTTCTTT. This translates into CASSEFYGTGGARIAEAFF.

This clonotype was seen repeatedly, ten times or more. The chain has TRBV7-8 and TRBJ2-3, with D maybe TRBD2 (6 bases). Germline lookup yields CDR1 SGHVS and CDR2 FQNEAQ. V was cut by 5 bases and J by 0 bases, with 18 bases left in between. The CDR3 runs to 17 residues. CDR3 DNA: TGTGCCAGCAGCAACATATATTCCGGGACTAGCACAGATACGCAGTATTTT. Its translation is CASSNIYSGTSTDTQYF.

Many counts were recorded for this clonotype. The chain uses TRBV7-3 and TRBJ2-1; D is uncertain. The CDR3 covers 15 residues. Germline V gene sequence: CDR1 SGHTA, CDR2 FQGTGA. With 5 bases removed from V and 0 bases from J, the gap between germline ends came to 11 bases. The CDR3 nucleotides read TGTGCCAGCAGCCCCGGGCTCAGCTCCTACAATGAGCAGTTCTTC. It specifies CASSPGLSSYNEQFF.

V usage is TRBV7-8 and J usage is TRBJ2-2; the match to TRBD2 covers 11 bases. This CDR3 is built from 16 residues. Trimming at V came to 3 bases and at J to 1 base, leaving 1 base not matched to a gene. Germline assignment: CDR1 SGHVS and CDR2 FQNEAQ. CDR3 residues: CASSFTSGGNTGELFF. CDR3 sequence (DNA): TGTGCCAGCAGCTTCACTAGCGGGGGGAACACCGGGGAGCTGTTTTTT. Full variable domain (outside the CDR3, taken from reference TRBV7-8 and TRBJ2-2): GAGVSQSPRYKVAKRGQDVALRCDPISGHVSLFWYQQALGQGPEFLTYFQNEAQLDKSGLPSDRFFAERPEGSVSTLKIQRTQQEDSAVYLCASSFTSGGNTGELFFGEGSRLTVL.

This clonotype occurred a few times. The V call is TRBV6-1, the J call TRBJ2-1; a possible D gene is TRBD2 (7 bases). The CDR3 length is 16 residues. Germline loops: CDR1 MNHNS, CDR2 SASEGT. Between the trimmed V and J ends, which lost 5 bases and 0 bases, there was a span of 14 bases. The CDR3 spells CASSPSAGASYNEQFF. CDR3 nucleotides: TGTGCCAGCAGTCCCTCCGCGGGGGCCTCCTACAATGAGCAGTTCTTC.

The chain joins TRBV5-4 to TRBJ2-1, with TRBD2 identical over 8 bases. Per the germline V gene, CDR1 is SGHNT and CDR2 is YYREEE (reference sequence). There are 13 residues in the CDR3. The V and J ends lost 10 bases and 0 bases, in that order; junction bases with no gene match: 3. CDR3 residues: CALSGSSYNEQFF. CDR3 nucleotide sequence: TGTGCCCTGAGCGGGAGCTCCTACAATGAGCAGTTCTTC.

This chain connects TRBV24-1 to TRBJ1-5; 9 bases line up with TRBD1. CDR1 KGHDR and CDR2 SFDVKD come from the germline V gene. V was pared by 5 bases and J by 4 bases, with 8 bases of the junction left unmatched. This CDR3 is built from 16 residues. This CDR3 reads CATSARTGDRNQPQHF. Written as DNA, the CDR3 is TGTGCCACCAGTGCTAGGACAGGGGACAGGAATCAGCCCCAGCATTTT.

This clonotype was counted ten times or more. The DNA for the CDR3 is TGTGCCAGCAGCTTAGACAGGGCGGGGAACACTGAAGCTTTCTTT. Translating gives CASSLDRAGNTEAFF. The rearrangement links TRBV7-2 to TRBJ1-1; a possible D gene is TRBD1 (6 bases). There are 15 residues in the CDR3. V was pared by 1 base and J by 1 base, with 10 bases between. Per the germline V gene, CDR1 is SGHTA and CDR2 is FQGNSA.

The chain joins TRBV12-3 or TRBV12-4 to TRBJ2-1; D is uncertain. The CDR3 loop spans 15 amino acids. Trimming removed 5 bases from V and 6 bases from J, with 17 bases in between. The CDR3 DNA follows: TGTGCCAGCAGTGCCGAAGGGCGGAAGCTCAATGAGCAGTTCTTC. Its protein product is CASSAEGRKLNEQFF.

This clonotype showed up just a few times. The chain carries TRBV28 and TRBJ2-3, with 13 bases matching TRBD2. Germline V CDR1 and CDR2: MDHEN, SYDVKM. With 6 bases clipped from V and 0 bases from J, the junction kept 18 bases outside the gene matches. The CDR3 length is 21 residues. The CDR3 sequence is CASRTATSPPLAGGSTDTQYF. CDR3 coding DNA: TGTGCCAGCAGGACCGCCACCTCCCCCCCACTAGCGGGGGGGAGCACAGATACGCAGTATTTT.

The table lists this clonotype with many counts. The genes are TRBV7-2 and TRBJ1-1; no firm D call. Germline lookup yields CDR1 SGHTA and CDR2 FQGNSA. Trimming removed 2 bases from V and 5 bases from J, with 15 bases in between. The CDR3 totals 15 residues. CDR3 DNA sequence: TGTGCCAGCAGCTTACCTCCCTCCCGGAAGACTGAAGCTTTCTTT. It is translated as CASSLPPSRKTEAFF.

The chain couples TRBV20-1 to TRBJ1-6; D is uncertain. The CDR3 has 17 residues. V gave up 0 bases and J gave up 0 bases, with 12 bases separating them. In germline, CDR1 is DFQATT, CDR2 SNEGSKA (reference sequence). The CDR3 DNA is TGCAGTGCTAGAGATGTAAAGGCCAGCTCCTATAATTCACCCCTCCACTTT. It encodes CSARDVKASSYNSPLHF.

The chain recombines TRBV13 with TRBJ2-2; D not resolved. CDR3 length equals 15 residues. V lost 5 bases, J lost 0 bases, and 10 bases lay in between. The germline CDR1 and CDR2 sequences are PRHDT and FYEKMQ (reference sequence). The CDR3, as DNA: TGTGCCAGCAGCCAAGAGCGCACGAACACCGGGGAGCTGTTTTTT. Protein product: CASSQERTNTGELFF.

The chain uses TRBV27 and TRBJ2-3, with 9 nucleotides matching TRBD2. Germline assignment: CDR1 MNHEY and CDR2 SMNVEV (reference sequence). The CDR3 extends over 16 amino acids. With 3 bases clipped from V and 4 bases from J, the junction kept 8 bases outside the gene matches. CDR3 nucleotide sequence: TGTGCCAGCAGTTTGCTAGCGGGGTCCTTCGCAGATACGCAGTATTTT. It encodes CASSLLAGSFADTQYF.

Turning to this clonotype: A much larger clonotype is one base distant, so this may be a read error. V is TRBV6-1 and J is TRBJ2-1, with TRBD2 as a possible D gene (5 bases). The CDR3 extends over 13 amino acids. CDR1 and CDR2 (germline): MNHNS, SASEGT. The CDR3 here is CVRGGGGYNEQFF. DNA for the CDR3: TGTGTCAGAGGAGGAGGCGGTTACAATGAGCAGTTCTTC.

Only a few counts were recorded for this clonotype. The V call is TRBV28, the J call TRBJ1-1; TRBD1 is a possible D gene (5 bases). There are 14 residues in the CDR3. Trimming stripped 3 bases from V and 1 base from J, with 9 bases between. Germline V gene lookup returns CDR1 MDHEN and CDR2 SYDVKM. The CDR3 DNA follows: TGTGCCAGCAGTTTTTCCGGACAGAACACTGAAGCTTTCTTT. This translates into CASSFSGQNTEAFF.

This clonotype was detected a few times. The CDR3 DNA follows: TGTGCCAGCCGCGGGGGAAACCGGGGGAACACCTTC. It is translated as CASRGGNRGNTF. This chain joins TRBV27 and TRBJ1-2; a possible D gene is TRBD1 (5 bases). CDR3 size: 12 residues. CDR1 MNHEY and CDR2 SMNVEV come from the germline V gene (reference sequence). V was pared by 8 bases and J by 12 bases, with 19 bases between.

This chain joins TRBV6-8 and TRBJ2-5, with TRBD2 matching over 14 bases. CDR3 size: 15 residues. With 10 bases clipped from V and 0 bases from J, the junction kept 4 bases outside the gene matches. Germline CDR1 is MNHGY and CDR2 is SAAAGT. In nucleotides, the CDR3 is TGTGCCACCGGACTAGCGGGGGGCTACCAAGAGACCCAGTACTTC. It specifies CATGLAGGYQETQYF.

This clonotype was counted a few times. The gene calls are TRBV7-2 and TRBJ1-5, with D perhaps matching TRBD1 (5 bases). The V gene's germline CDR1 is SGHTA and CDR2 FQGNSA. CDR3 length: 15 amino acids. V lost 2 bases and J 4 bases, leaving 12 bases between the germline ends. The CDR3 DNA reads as TGTGCCAGCAGCTTAAACTGGGGACTTAATCAGCCCCAGCATTTT. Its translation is CASSLNWGLNQPQHF. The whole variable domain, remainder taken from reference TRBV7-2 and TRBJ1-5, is GAGVSQSPSNKVTEKGKDVELRCDPISGHTALYWYRQSLGQGLEFLIYFQGNSAPDKSGLPSDRFSAERTGGSVSTLTIQRTQQEDSAVYLCASSLNWGLNQPQHFGDGTRLSIL.